This T cell receptor beta chain appears in the sequencing data of a study of cytomegalovirus exposure and HLA in healthy donors. Findings and caveats of the study: Accounts indicate the classifier identified cytomegalovirus status with strong specificity and sensitivity. Researchers reported that a few CMV-associated chains were confirmed in vitro as CMV antigen-specific.

The repertoire was sequenced with immunoSEQ multiplex PCR; TCRdb's copy has only in-frame clones and lacks some. The table records some 140,000 clones, 84% of them present only once. In regard to this clone: Its specificity is not known.

The donors were members of the validation cohort comprising approximately 110 subjects, separate from the approximately 710-subject first cohort. Germline CDR1 reads MGHDK; CDR2 reads SYGVNS. This CDR3 is 13 amino acids long. Trimming pared 4 bases from V and 3 bases from J, leaving 4 bases between. The sequenced sample was PBMCs. The chain recombines TRBV25-1 with TRBJ2-6; D is uncertain. The receptor was isolated from a woman aged 30 to 39 in good health and CMV-seronegative. CDR3 sequence: CASSAGGANVLTF. The CDR3 nucleotides read TGTGCCAGCAGTGCCGGTGGGGCCAACGTCCTGACTTTC.